This is a list of T cell receptor beta chains from one sample in a study of T cell changes during pregnancy in multiple sclerosis. Clones were sequenced by immunoSEQ multiplex PCR, and TCRdb holds only the in-frame ones, with some missing. Found here are about 36,000 clones, approximately 91% of them singletons; the top ten hold approximately 11%. The material was CD8+ T cells from peripheral blood mononuclear cells, obtained in the third trimester of pregnancy. Source of these receptors: a female donor with multiple sclerosis, enrolled in a pregnancy study. CDR3s leave out the opening cysteine and the closing phenylalanine or tryptophan. D genes are given only for firm matches. Where a row states a size, it is once, few, many or the class of an expanded clone; other rows omit it.

j_call d_call clone_size v_call cdr3_aa
TRBJ2-5 NA NA TRBV27 ASSLLGGWYQETQY
TRBJ1-6 TRBD1 NA TRBV30 ASHTGDVYFSPLH
TRBJ1-1 NA NA TRBV30 AWSEGWNTEAF
TRBJ2-5 NA NA TRBV7-4 ASSPPPGHIQETQY
TRBJ1-5 NA NA TRBV27 ASSFRGGQPQH
TRBJ2-2 NA once TRBV19 ASKVASLNTGELF
TRBJ1-1 NA NA TRBV4-2 ASSQVLTQGTNTEAF
TRBJ2-2 NA few TRBV19 ASSPMGHDTGELF
TRBJ2-7 NA NA TRBV27 ASPCYEQY
TRBJ1-3 NA NA TRBV29-1 SVDTGNTIY
TRBJ1-2 TRBD1 NA TRBV25-1 ASSAIPRVGDSYYGYT
TRBJ2-7 NA NA TRBV9 ASSREGGNVREQY
TRBJ2-7 NA NA TRBV10-3 AISEPSQGGPSSYEQY
TRBJ1-1 NA NA TRBV10-3 AISESGGTEAF
TRBJ2-7 TRBD2 NA TRBV19 ASSIGGAMGEQY
TRBJ2-7 TRBD1 NA TRBV4-3 ASSQEGRGRGYEQY
TRBJ2-2 NA NA TRBV6-5 ASSYSPGVAGELF
TRBJ2-7 NA NA TRBV7-8 ASSLDRTYEQY
TRBJ2-5 TRBD2 NA TRBV9 ASSVAEGGRETQY
TRBJ1-1 TRBD1 NA TRBV9 ASSPKTGLHTEAF
TRBJ2-2 NA NA TRBV7-9 ASSFPTGHLNTGELF
TRBJ2-7 NA once TRBV7-6 ASSFGVEQY
TRBJ2-7 NA NA TRBV27 ASSSETSNYEQY
TRBJ2-1 NA NA TRBV29-1 SVGPRERNEQF
TRBJ2-1 TRBD1 few TRBV27 ASSSGTGNYNEQF
TRBJ2-7 TRBD1 few TRBV14 ASSQDRTGVDEQY
TRBJ2-2 NA NA TRBV30 AWSGGDGMGELF
TRBJ1-2 NA NA TRBV7-9 ASSLRDNSNYGYT
TRBJ2-7 TRBD2 NA TRBV29-1 SVGAAGPSYEQY
TRBJ2-3 NA NA TRBV18 ASSPPSTDTQY
TRBJ1-2 NA NA TRBV9 ASSEGSPLGNYGYT
TRBJ1-1 NA once TRBV7-3 ASSLSGKNTEAF
TRBJ2-5 NA NA TRBV7-2 ASSLGVGALGETQY
TRBJ1-2 TRBD1 NA TRBV7-7 ASSLARGRNGYT
TRBJ1-1 TRBD1 NA TRBV19 ASQVWQGATEAF
TRBJ1-2 NA NA TRBV18 ASSTGGWDRYGYT
TRBJ2-6 TRBD2 NA TRBV10-1 ASSESSGAGGFSGANVLT
TRBJ2-3 TRBD2 NA TRBV27 ASGIYSGSH
TRBJ2-3 NA NA TRBV4-3 ASSQDSYTDTQY
TRBJ1-6 TRBD1 NA TRBV7-8 ASSLVDRGFGSGSPLH
TRBJ2-1 NA NA TRBV7-6 ASSLVVTPSYNEQF